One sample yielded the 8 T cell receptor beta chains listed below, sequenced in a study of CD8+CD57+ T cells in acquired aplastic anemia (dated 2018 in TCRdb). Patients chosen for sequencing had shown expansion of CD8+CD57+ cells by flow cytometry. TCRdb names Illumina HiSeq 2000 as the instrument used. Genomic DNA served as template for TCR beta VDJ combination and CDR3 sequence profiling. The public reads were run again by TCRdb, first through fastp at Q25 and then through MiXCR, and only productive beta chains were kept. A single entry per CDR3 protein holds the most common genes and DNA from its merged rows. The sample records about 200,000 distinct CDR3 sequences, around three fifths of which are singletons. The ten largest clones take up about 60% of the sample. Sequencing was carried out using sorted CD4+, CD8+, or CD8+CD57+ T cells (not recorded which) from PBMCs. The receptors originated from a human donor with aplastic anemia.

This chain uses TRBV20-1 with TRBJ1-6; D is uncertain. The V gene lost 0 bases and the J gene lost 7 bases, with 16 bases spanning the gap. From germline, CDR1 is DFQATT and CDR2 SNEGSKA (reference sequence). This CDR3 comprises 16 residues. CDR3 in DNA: TGCAGTGCTAGAGATTCGGCACCGTCGGGGAATTCACCCCTCCACTTT. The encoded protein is CSARDSAPSGNSPLHF.

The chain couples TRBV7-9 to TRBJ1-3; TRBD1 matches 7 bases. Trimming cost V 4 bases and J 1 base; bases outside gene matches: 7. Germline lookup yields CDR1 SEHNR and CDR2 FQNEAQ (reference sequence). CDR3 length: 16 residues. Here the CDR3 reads CASSSRQGSSGNTIYF. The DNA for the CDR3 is TGTGCCAGCAGCTCCCGACAGGGTAGTTCTGGAAACACCATATATTTT.

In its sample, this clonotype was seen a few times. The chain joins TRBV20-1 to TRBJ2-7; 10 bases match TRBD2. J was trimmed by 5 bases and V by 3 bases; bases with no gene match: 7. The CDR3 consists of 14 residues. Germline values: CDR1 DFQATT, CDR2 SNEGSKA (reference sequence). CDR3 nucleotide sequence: TGCAGTGCTAGTACGGCTAGCGGGAGCGACGAGCAGTACTTC. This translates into CSASTASGSDEQYF.

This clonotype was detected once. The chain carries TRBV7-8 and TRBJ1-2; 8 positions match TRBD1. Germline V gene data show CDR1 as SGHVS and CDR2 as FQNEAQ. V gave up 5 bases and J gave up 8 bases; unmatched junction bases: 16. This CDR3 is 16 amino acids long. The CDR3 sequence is CASSTGTGLRFRGYTF. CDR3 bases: TGTGCCAGCAGCACAGGGACAGGATTACGATTCCGGGGCTACACCTTC.

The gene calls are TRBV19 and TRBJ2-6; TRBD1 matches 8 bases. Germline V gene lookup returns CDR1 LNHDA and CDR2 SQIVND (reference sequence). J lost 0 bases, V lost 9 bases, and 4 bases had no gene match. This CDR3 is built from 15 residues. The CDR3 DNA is TGTGCCAGCCTCCAGGGGGCCTCTGGGGCCAACGTCCTGACTTTC. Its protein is CASLQGASGANVLTF.

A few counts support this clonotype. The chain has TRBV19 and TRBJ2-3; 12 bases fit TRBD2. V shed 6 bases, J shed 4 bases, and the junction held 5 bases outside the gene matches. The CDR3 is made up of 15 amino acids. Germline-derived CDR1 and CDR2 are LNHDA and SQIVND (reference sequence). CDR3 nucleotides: TGTGCCAGTAGCCCACTAGCGGGGGGCCCAGATACGCAGTATTTT. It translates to CASSPLAGGPDTQYF.

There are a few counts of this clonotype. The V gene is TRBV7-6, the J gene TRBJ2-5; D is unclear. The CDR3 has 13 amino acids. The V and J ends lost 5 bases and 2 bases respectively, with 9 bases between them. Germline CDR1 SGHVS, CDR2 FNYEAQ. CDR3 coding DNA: TGTGCCAGCAGCCCTATGGTTCAAGAGACCCAGTACTTC. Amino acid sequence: CASSPMVQETQYF.

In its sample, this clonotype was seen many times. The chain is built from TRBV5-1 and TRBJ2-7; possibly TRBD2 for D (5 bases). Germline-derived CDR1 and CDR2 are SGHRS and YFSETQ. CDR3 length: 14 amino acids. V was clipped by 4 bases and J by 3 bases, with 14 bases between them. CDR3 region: CASSNGLVDYEQYF. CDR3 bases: TGCGCCAGCAGCAACGGACTCGTGGACTACGAGCAGTACTTC.